One and the same sample provided the 11 T cell receptor beta chains below, sequenced in a study of T cell responses to AZD1222 COVID-19 vaccine. Libraries were prepared by immunoSEQ multiplex PCR; TCRdb keeps only in-frame clonotypes and omits some of them. The repertoire holds about 150,000 clones, with about 88% as singletons. The sample was peripheral blood, taken after recovery from COVID-19. The source of these receptors is an adult who had recovered from COVID-19.

The genes are TRBV5-8 and TRBJ1-1, with D possibly being TRBD1 (5 bases). V lost 4 bases and J 2 bases, leaving 12 bases between the germline ends. Germline assignment: CDR1 SGHTS and CDR2 YDEGEE. The CDR3 consists of 14 residues. CDR3 amino acids: CASSGRRGNTEAFF. The CDR3 DNA reads TGTGCCAGCAGCGGAAGAAGGGGAAACACTGAAGCTTTCTTT.

This chain links TRBV3-1 (or the pseudogene TRBV3-2) with TRBJ1-6, with TRBD1 identical over 7 bases. V was pared by 1 base and J by 8 bases, with 5 bases of the junction left unmatched. Germline V lookup: CDR1 LGHDT, CDR2 YNNKEL (reference sequence). This CDR3 comprises 15 residues. The CDR3 here is CASSQGQGPHSPLHF. CDR3 DNA sequence: TGTGCCAGCAGCCAAGGACAGGGCCCCCATTCACCCCTCCACTTT.

The chain joins TRBV28 to TRBJ1-1; unclear D gene. The CDR3 is 14 amino acids. V lost 6 bases to trimming and J lost 4 bases, with 15 bases between them. Germline loops: CDR1 MDHEN, CDR2 SYDVKM. CDR3 DNA sequence: TGTGCCAGCAGCCGCCGGGAATTCGGCACTGAAGCTTTCTTT. This encodes CASSRREFGTEAFF. Together with reference TRBV28 and TRBJ1-1, the CDR3 gives the full variable domain: DVKVTQSSRYLVKRTGEKVFLECVQDMDHENMFWYRQDPGLGLRLIYFSYDVKMKEKGDIPEGYSVSREKKERFSLILESASTNQTSMYLCASSRREFGTEAFFGQGTRLTVV.

The count of this clone is one. This chain joins TRBV28 and TRBJ2-7; the match to TRBD1 covers 7 bases. Germline CDR1 reads MDHEN; CDR2 reads SYDVKM. The CDR3 contains 15 residues. Trimming took 5 bases from V and 4 from J; bases not matched to a gene: 11. CDR3 in DNA: TGTGCCAGCAGTACCCCGGGACAGAGCCTTTACGAGCAGTACTTC. The encoded protein is CASSTPGQSLYEQYF.

The chain employs TRBV29-1 and TRBJ2-2, with 14 bases that match TRBD2. Germline values: CDR1 SQVTM, CDR2 ANQGSEA. V lost 3 bases, J lost 6 bases, and 6 bases stayed unmatched. This CDR3 is built from 16 residues. CDR3 residues: CSVEGTSGSIAGELFF. CDR3 nucleotides: TGCAGCGTTGAGGGGACTAGCGGGAGTATCGCCGGGGAGCTGTTTTTT.

This clone was recorded once. The gene calls are TRBV7-3 and TRBJ2-1; 9 bases are shared with TRBD2. V shed 4 bases and J 5 bases; nucleotides not matched to a gene: 9. Germline CDR1 is SGHTA and CDR2 is FQGTGA. The CDR3 has 16 amino acids. CDR3 DNA: TGTGCCAGCAGCTCCCCTGGGGCTAGCGGGAACAATGAGCAGTTCTTC. Its translation is CASSSPGASGNNEQFF.

CDR3 DNA: TGTGCCAGCAGTTACGGGGGTGAAGCTTTCTTT. As protein: CASSYGGEAFF. This chain joins TRBV6-6 and TRBJ1-1, with D tentatively TRBD1 (5 bases). V was cut by 2 bases and J by 7 bases, with 5 bases left in between. There are 11 residues in the CDR3. Germline CDR1 and CDR2: MNHNY and SVGAGI (reference sequence).

V usage is TRBV7-9 and J usage is TRBJ2-7, with 11 bases aligning to TRBD1. With 5 bases clipped from V and 6 bases from J, the junction kept 6 bases outside the gene matches. Germline V gene sequence: CDR1 SEHNR, CDR2 FQNEAQ (reference sequence). This CDR3 has 14 residues. CDR3 DNA sequence: TGTGCCAGCAGCCCTAGGGACAGGGGGGGCGAGCAGTACTTC. This translates into CASSPRDRGGEQYF.

The chain links TRBV25-1 to TRBJ1-6; perhaps TRBD1 as D (6 bases). Per germline, CDR1 MGHDK and CDR2 SYGVNS. The CDR3 has 14 amino acids. V was shortened by 6 bases and J by 9 bases, with 15 bases between the two germline ends. The CDR3 bases are TGTGCCAGCAGAGGGGGGGCGCGGGGTTCACCCCTCCACTTT. Its protein is CASRGGARGSPLHF.

The sample holds a few counts of this clone. The chain combines TRBV2 with TRBJ1-2, with 9 bases identical to TRBD1. In germline, CDR1 is SNHLY, CDR2 FYNNEI. The V gene end was trimmed by 10 bases and the J gene end by 3 bases; junction bases not matched to a gene: 9. The CDR3 has 14 amino acids. This CDR3 reads CATRQQGADYGYTF. CDR3 nucleotide sequence: TGTGCCACCCGACAACAGGGGGCGGACTATGGCTACACCTTC.

The V gene is TRBV6-5, the J gene TRBJ1-1; 7 bases are a match to TRBD1. CDR1 MNHEY and CDR2 SVGAGI come from the germline V gene. There are 15 residues in the CDR3. After removal of 6 bases from V and 0 bases from J, the junction contained 7 bases not matched to a gene. The CDR3 coding sequence is TGTGCCAGCAGGAGCAGGGGGAATATGAACACTGAAGCTTTCTTT. Residues: CASRSRGNMNTEAFF.